The 7 T cell receptor beta chains below all came from one sample that was sequenced in a study of OX40 agonist ivuxolimab in advanced cancers. Measured with immunoSEQ multiplex PCR; TCRdb has only the in-frame clones, and not every one. Among tens of thousands of clones listed, 85% to 90% were seen once. Source: CD4+ or CD8+ T cells sorted from blood, taken in a trial of the OX40 agonist ivuxolimab. Receptors were obtained from an adult with an advanced solid tumor such as melanoma, head and neck, liver or kidney cancer.

This chain links TRBV7-9 with TRBJ2-5, with D perhaps TRBD1 (6 bases). CDR3 length: 15 residues. Germline V gene lookup returns CDR1 SEHNR and CDR2 FQNEAQ (reference sequence). Deletions cut 4 bases from V and 5 bases from J, with 17 bases between. This CDR3 reads CASSSKGTKEETQYF. CDR3 DNA: TGTGCCAGCAGCTCGAAAGGGACAAAGGAGGAGACCCAGTACTTC.

This chain links TRBV6-1 with TRBJ2-7; D possibly uses TRBD1 or TRBD2 (5 bases each). Trimming took off 5 bases at V and 1 base at J, with 12 bases between the two ends. The CDR3 runs to 14 residues. Germline CDR1 reads MNHNS; CDR2 reads SASEGT. CDR3 in amino acids: CASSRDPPSYEQYF. CDR3 in DNA: TGTGCCAGCAGTAGGGACCCACCATCCTACGAGCAGTACTTC.

The chain combines TRBV7-2 with TRBJ1-2; 9 positions match TRBD1. From germline, CDR1 is SGHTA and CDR2 FQGNSA. After removal of 0 bases from V and 8 bases from J, the junction contained 7 bases not matched to a gene. This CDR3 is 15 amino acids long. DNA of the CDR3: TGTGCCAGCAGCTTAGCGGGACAGGGCATTAAAGGCTACACCTTC. Its translation: CASSLAGQGIKGYTF.

The rearrangement joins TRBV12-5 to TRBJ1-4; D gene uncertain. This CDR3 is 12 amino acids long. Trimming removed 6 bases at V and 10 bases at J, with 12 bases between. CDR1 is LGHNT and CDR2 is FRNRAP in the germline V gene. CDR3 residues: CASGPYKGKLFF. The CDR3 DNA follows: TGTGCTAGTGGACCGTATAAGGGAAAACTGTTTTTT.

V and J are TRBV2 and TRBJ1-5; TRBD1 matches 7 bases. Germline CDR1 and CDR2: SNHLY and FYNNEI. The CDR3 covers 19 residues. J gave up 1 base and V 5 bases, and 17 bases lay outside the gene matches. The CDR3 reads CASSTSRDSGVMSNQPQHF. CDR3 nucleotide sequence: TGTGCCAGCAGTACGTCCCGGGACAGTGGGGTAATGAGCAATCAGCCCCAGCATTTT.

The chain has TRBV25-1 and TRBJ2-1; D is unresolved. The germline V gene encodes CDR1 MGHDK and CDR2 SYGVNS. This CDR3 has 15 residues. Trimming pared 3 bases from V and 5 bases from J, leaving 14 bases between. The CDR3 coding sequence is TGTGCCAGCAGTGAGTATCCCGATCCCCACAATGAGCAGTTCTTC. Encoded protein: CASSEYPDPHNEQFF.

The J gene is TRBJ1-2, the V gene TRBV9, with 8 nucleotides matching TRBD1. Germline CDR1 SGDLS, CDR2 YYNGEE. Losses at the gene ends were 0 bases for V and 7 bases for J; bases not matched to a gene: 11. CDR3 length equals 16 residues. CDR3 sequence reads: CASSVAGGTPGGGYTF. The CDR3 nucleotides are TGTGCCAGCAGCGTAGCAGGGGGCACCCCCGGGGGTGGCTACACCTTC.